This T cell receptor beta chain was identified during a study of T cell changes during pregnancy in multiple sclerosis. Germline-derived CDR1 and CDR2 are SGHDN and FVKESK. This CDR3 is 15 amino acids long. Trimming removed 3 bases from V and 5 bases from J, with 16 bases in between. The assay was immunoSEQ multiplex PCR, and TCRdb's table has in-frame clones only and misses some. The sample holds approximately 100,000 clones; 92% are singletons and the top ten take approximately 1.5%. The origin of this receptor is a female donor with multiple sclerosis, enrolled in a pregnancy study. The genes are TRBV14 and TRBJ1-1; D may be TRBD1 (6 bases). The material sequenced was peripheral blood, taken after pregnancy. The CDR3 region has the DNA TGTGCCAGCAGCCAGGCCCAGGGGCGTCGGACTGAAGCTTTCTTT. Amino acid sequence: CASSQAQGRRTEAFF.